This T cell receptor (beta chain) stems from a study of human T cells and chemical hapten exposure. For the library, individual cDNA molecules each received unique molecular identifiers. TCRdb recomputed calls from the 5' RACE reads with MiXCR, one row per CDR3 protein. The data hold 100,000 to 120,000 distinct CDR3 sequences, with roughly 19% observed a single time. The CDR3 extends over 14 amino acids. Germline CDR1 and CDR2: SGHNT and YYREEE (reference sequence). Deletions cut 0 bases from V and 7 bases from J, with 11 bases between. Unfractionated whole blood yielded the extracted total RNA. The origin of this receptor is a human donor in good health. V is TRBV5-4 and J is TRBJ2-1, with no clear D. The CDR3 protein is CASSLGGTGNEQFF. Written as DNA, the CDR3 is TGTGCCAGCAGCTTGGGGGGAACCGGGAATGAGCAGTTCTTC.